Below are 7 T cell receptor beta chains sequenced from a single sample in a study of cytomegalovirus exposure and HLA in healthy donors. Measured with immunoSEQ multiplex PCR; TCRdb has only the in-frame clones, and not every one. The sample has 250,000 to 350,000 clones; 87% are singletons. Input material: PBMCs. The receptor source for this set is a woman in her twenties or thirties in good health and CMV-seropositive.

V gene TRBV18 combines with J gene TRBJ2-7, with a possible D match to TRBD1 (6 bases). V lost 2 bases to trimming and J lost 3 bases, with 14 bases between them. The V gene's germline CDR1 is KGHSH and CDR2 LQKENI. The CDR3 consists of 15 residues. The CDR3 sequence: CASSPENDRNYEQYF. The DNA of the CDR3 is TGTGCCAGCTCACCAGAAAACGACAGGAACTACGAGCAGTACTTC. Supplemented by reference TRBV18 and TRBJ2-7, the full variable domain reads NAGVMQNPRHLVRRRGQEARLRCSPMKGHSHVYWYRQLPEEGLKFMVYLQKENIIDESGMPKERFSAEFPKEGPSILRIQQVVRGDSAAYFCASSPENDRNYEQYFGPGTRLTVT.

The CDR3 protein is CASSLGWGAGNSPLHF. The CDR3, as DNA: TGCGCCAGCAGCCTGGGTTGGGGGGCCGGTAATTCACCCCTCCACTTT. The chain joins TRBV5-1 to TRBJ1-6; possibly TRBD1 for D (6 bases). The CDR3 spans 16 residues. Trimming left V 4 bases short and J 6 bases short, with 17 bases between. Per the germline V gene, CDR1 is SGHRS and CDR2 is YFSETQ.

This chain connects TRBV15 to TRBJ2-1, with TRBD2 matching 10 bases. Trimming took 5 bases from V and 7 from J; bases not matched to a gene: 8. There are 15 residues in the CDR3. Per the germline V gene, CDR1 is LNHNV and CDR2 is YYDKDF (reference sequence). CDR3 coding DNA: TGTGCCACCAGCTCTTTAGCGGGGGGCCTGAATGAGCAGTTCTTC. This encodes CATSSLAGGLNEQFF. Drawing the rest from reference TRBV15 and TRBJ2-1, the complete variable domain is DAMVIQNPRYQVTQFGKPVTLSCSQTLNHNVMYWYQQKSSQAPKLLFHYYDKDFNNEADTPDNFQSRRPNTSFCFLDIRSPGLGDTAMYLCATSSLAGGLNEQFFGPGTRLTVL.

The chain couples TRBV5-1 to TRBJ1-3; TRBD1 aligns across 8 bases. The V gene end was trimmed by 3 bases and the J gene end by 2 bases; junction bases not matched to a gene: 4. Germline lookup yields CDR1 SGHRS and CDR2 YFSETQ. There are 15 residues in the CDR3. The CDR3 DNA reads TGCGCCAGCAGCTCTCCGGACAGGGCTGGAAACACCATATATTTT. It codes for CASSSPDRAGNTIYF. Full variable domain (rest looked up from reference TRBV5-1 and TRBJ1-3): KAGVTQTPRYLIKTRGQQVTLSCSPISGHRSVSWYQQTPGQGLQFLFEYFSETQRNKGNFPGRFSGRQFSNSRSEMNVSTLELGDSALYLCASSSPDRAGNTIYFGEGSWLTVV.

The chain recombines TRBV25-1 with TRBJ1-2; D ambiguous. Per germline, CDR1 MGHDK and CDR2 SYGVNS. This CDR3 spans 16 amino acids. V lost 3 bases, J lost 0 bases, and 14 bases lay in between. CDR3 in amino acids: CASSEVSGKANYGYTF. CDR3 sequence (DNA): TGTGCCAGCAGTGAGGTGTCGGGAAAAGCTAACTATGGCTACACCTTC.

This clone appeared once. The CDR3 loop reads CASSPPGSGEKLFF. The CDR3 coding sequence is TGTGCCAGCAGCCCCCCGGGAAGTGGTGAAAAACTGTTTTTT. The rearrangement links TRBV9 to TRBJ1-4, with unresolved D. The CDR3 length is 14 residues. Trimming removed 4 bases at V and 7 bases at J, with 14 bases between. Per the germline V gene, CDR1 is SGDLS and CDR2 is YYNGEE.

The V gene is TRBV7-2, the J gene TRBJ1-2, with D possibly TRBD1 on 5 matching bases. The CDR3 sequence is 15 residues long. Trimming took 0 bases from V and 8 from J, leaving 16 bases between them. CDR1 is SGHTA, CDR2 FQGNSA, per germline. The CDR3 DNA is TGTGCCAGCAGCTTAGCTGGCAGGGAGTGGGAGGGCTACACCTTC. It translates to CASSLAGREWEGYTF.